One and the same sample provided the 18 T cell receptor beta chains below, sequenced in a study of T cells after yellow fever vaccination (dated by TCRdb to the late 2010s). Interpreted using the paper, the treatment or condition label stands for: live attenuated yellow fever vaccine strain. The method was 5' RACE. The sequencing machine was an Illumina HiSeq 2500. TCRdb ran its own pipeline on the public reads, namely fastp trimming at Q25 and MiXCR clone calling, and kept in-frame beta chains. Rows with a matching CDR3 protein are joined into one entry that keeps the most common DNA and genes. The sample data list just under 600,000 distinct CDR3 sequences, and less than 15% of these were observed just once. The ten largest clones represent over 13% of the sample. The sample in question was PBMCs, obtained on the day of the yellow fever booster vaccination. The source of these receptors is a man in his thirties or forties who received the YFV17D yellow fever vaccine.

The table lists this clonotype with a few counts. V usage is TRBV28 and J usage is TRBJ2-3; D is perhaps TRBD2 (7 bases). The CDR3 runs to 12 residues. Per germline, CDR1 MDHEN and CDR2 SYDVKM. Trimming stripped 8 bases from V and 6 bases from J, with 12 bases between. CDR3 coding DNA: TGTGCCAGCGCCGGGGGGCTGGATACGCAGTATTTT. This codes for CASAGGLDTQYF.

The rearrangement joins TRBV4-3 to TRBJ2-3, with TRBD2 matching 7 bases. Germline V gene sequence: CDR1 LGHNA, CDR2 YSLEER. Unmatched junction bases numbered 3, after V lost 1 base and J lost 2 bases. The CDR3 consists of 15 residues. The CDR3 region has the DNA TGCGCCAGCAGCCAAGGCCTAGCGGTCACAGATACGCAGTATTTT. It is translated as CASSQGLAVTDTQYF.

This chain uses TRBV14 with TRBJ2-7; unclear D gene. The CDR3 is 12 amino acids. Germline V gene data show CDR1 as SGHDN and CDR2 as FVKESK. Trimming shortened V by 4 bases and J by 5 bases, and 9 bases separated the two germline ends. This CDR3 is CASSPGPNEQYF. CDR3 nucleotides: TGTGCCAGCAGCCCCGGTCCCAACGAGCAGTACTTC.

V and J are TRBV5-1 and TRBJ2-5, with 10 bases that match TRBD1. The CDR3 has 15 residues. Germline V gene sequence: CDR1 SGHRS, CDR2 YFSETQ. J gave up 1 base and V 5 bases, and 5 bases lay outside the gene matches. The CDR3 DNA is TGCGCCAGCAGACAGGGACAGGGGTCCCAAGAGACCCAGTACTTC. As protein: CASRQGQGSQETQYF.

This chain joins TRBV5-1 and TRBJ2-5; D possibly corresponds to TRBD2 (5 bases). There are 15 residues in the CDR3. Germline CDR1 and CDR2: SGHRS and YFSETQ. V dropped 6 bases and J dropped 3 bases, with 18 bases sitting between them. CDR3 amino acids: CASKRQASSEETQYF. The CDR3 DNA reads TGCGCCAGCAAGCGGCAGGCGAGTAGCGAAGAGACCCAGTACTTC.

The rearrangement links TRBV29-1 to TRBJ1-2; D gene unclear. Trimming cost V 6 bases and J 5 bases, with 7 bases left between them. Germline CDR1 and CDR2: SQVTM and ANQGSEA. The CDR3 covers 10 residues. CDR3 sequence: CSVRSYGYTF. The CDR3 DNA sequence: TGCAGCGTCCGGTCGTATGGCTACACCTTC.

This clonotype was found many times. At one boundary the junction diverges from the germline segment, which might be a read error. V is TRBV5-1 and J is TRBJ1-4; D remains unclear. The germline CDR1 and CDR2 sequences are SGHRS and YFSETQ. The CDR3 spans 14 residues. CDR3 protein: CASSLVGVGEKLFF. The DNA of the CDR3 is TGTGCCAGCAGTTTAGTAGGAGTAGGTGAAAAACTGTTTTTT.

The chain links TRBV19 to TRBJ1-3; a possible D gene is TRBD1 (6 bases). Trimming removed 6 bases at V and 7 bases at J, with 16 bases between. This CDR3 has 14 residues. The germline gives CDR1 LNHDA, CDR2 SQIVND (reference sequence). The CDR3 is CASRTTGRSNTIYF. In nucleotides, the CDR3 is TGTGCCAGTAGGACTACAGGGCGGTCGAACACCATATATTTT.

The CDR3 region has the DNA TGCGCCAGCAGCTTGGCCTCCGCCAGGGAAGAGACCCAGTACTTC. This translates into CASSLASAREETQYF. The chain couples TRBV5-1 to TRBJ2-5; a weak D match, TRBD1 (5 bases). This CDR3 is built from 15 residues. Per germline, CDR1 SGHRS and CDR2 YFSETQ. V lost 0 bases and J 3 bases, leaving 12 bases between the germline ends.

This clonotype was seen ten or more times. V usage is TRBV20-1 and J usage is TRBJ2-1, with TRBD2 matching 9 bases. The ends lost 0 bases at V and 8 bases at J; junction bases unmatched: 5. Germline V gives CDR1 DFQATT, CDR2 SNEGSKA (reference sequence). CDR3 length: 14 amino acids. The CDR3 sequence: CSAREASGNDEQFF. DNA for the CDR3: TGCAGTGCTAGAGAGGCTAGCGGGAATGATGAGCAGTTCTTC.

Written as DNA, the CDR3 is TGTGCCAGCAGTTACGGATCCGGGACAGGGAGCTACGAGCAGTACTTC. Its translation: CASSYGSGTGSYEQYF. The rearrangement links TRBV6-5 to TRBJ2-7, with 9 nucleotides matching TRBD1. CDR1 and CDR2 from the germline V gene are MNHEY and SVGAGI. V gave up 2 bases and J gave up 3 bases; unmatched junction bases: 8. The length of the CDR3 is 16 residues.

V usage is TRBV20-1 and J usage is TRBJ2-1, with TRBD2 identical over 11 bases. This CDR3 is built from 16 residues. Germline loops: CDR1 DFQATT, CDR2 SNEGSKA (reference sequence). V lost 0 bases and J lost 7; bases outside the gene matches: 8. The CDR3 is CSARDPLAGERNEQFF. CDR3 DNA sequence: TGCAGTGCTAGAGACCCACTAGCGGGAGAGAGAAATGAGCAGTTCTTC.

V gene TRBV7-2 combines with J gene TRBJ1-1; D is undetermined. V lost 5 bases to trimming and J lost 11 bases, with 21 bases between them. CDR3 length equals 14 residues. Germline V gene data show CDR1 as SGHTA and CDR2 as FQGNSA. DNA of the CDR3: TGTGCCAGCAGCCACCGGGCCCTCCACCTTGGGGCTTTCTTT. This gives the protein CASSHRALHLGAFF.

This rearrangement joins TRBV19 to TRBJ1-1, with D hard to call. V was clipped by 7 bases and J by 0 bases, with 12 bases between them. CDR1 is LNHDA, CDR2 SQIVND, per germline (reference sequence). This CDR3 has 14 amino acids. CDR3 sequence (DNA): TGTGCCAGTACCGGGAGTTTAATGAACACTGAAGCTTTCTTT. Translation: CASTGSLMNTEAFF.

The V gene is TRBV20-1, the J gene TRBJ2-1; D possibly corresponds to TRBD1 (6 bases). This CDR3 has 14 residues. V lost 7 bases, J lost 9 bases, and 22 bases lay in between. The germline V gene encodes CDR1 DFQATT and CDR2 SNEGSKA (reference sequence). In DNA form, the CDR3 reads TGCAGTGGCCGCTGGACAGCCGGGCCGGGTGAGCAGTTCTTC. It translates to CSGRWTAGPGEQFF.

The V gene is TRBV7-4, the J gene TRBJ1-5; D not certain. This CDR3 contains 15 residues. Trimming pared 5 bases from V and 8 bases from J, leaving 19 bases between. Germline-derived CDR1 and CDR2 are SGHVT and SQSDAQ. The CDR3 DNA follows: TGTGCCAGCAGCCTAGTGGGTATGGGGTTGGAGCCCCAGCATTTT. Translating gives CASSLVGMGLEPQHF.

The rearrangement joins TRBV6-2 or TRBV6-3 to TRBJ2-1; 7 nucleotides align to TRBD1. This CDR3 has 15 residues. Germline V gene lookup returns CDR1 MNHEY and CDR2 SVGEGT. V shed 6 bases and J 4 bases; nucleotides not matched to a gene: 9. CDR3 amino acids: CASSRRGGPYNEQFF. CDR3 bases: TGTGCCAGCAGCCGGCGAGGGGGCCCTTACAATGAGCAGTTCTTC.

This clonotype showed up just a few times. This chain links TRBV5-1 with TRBJ1-3; the D is unclear. The CDR3 spans 12 residues. V lost 1 base to trimming and J lost 3 bases, with 2 bases between them. Germline CDR1 reads SGHRS; CDR2 reads YFSETQ. The CDR3 protein is CASSLNGNTIYF. CDR3 in DNA: TGCGCCAGCAGCTTGAATGGAAACACCATATATTTT. The variable domain in full, completed from reference TRBV5-1 and TRBJ1-3, reads KAGVTQTPRYLIKTRGQQVTLSCSPISGHRSVSWYQQTPGQGLQFLFEYFSETQRNKGNFPGRFSGRQFSNSRSEMNVSTLELGDSALYLCASSLNGNTIYFGEGSWLTVV.